This T cell receptor (beta chain) was sequenced during a study of identical twins. As regards this clonotype: Its antigen is currently unknown.

Study-level points and caveats: Weaker excess twin sharing was observed in beta out-of-frame sequences.

Trimming took 4 bases from V and 2 from J, leaving 12 bases between them. In germline, CDR1 is SGHNT, CDR2 YYREEE (reference sequence). CDR3 length: 14 residues. After template switching added a universal primer site, the resulting cDNA carried unique molecular identifiers. One entry per CDR3 protein, called by TCRdb with MiXCR from the 5' RACE reads. The table records 450,000 to 600,000 distinct CDR3 sequences, about 20% of them present only once. This sample was shared with a second study, whose subject was yellow fever vaccine responses in identical twins. That study adds: Each twin's T cell response to the vaccine was reported to look partly convergent and partly personalized.

Specimen: CD4+ T cells sorted from blood. The V call is TRBV5-4, the J call TRBJ2-5; D might be TRBD2 (6 bases). This TCR derives from a woman under 30 in good health. In DNA form, the CDR3 reads TGTGCCAGCAGCGTCCTGACTAGTCAAGAGACCCAGTACTTC. Protein sequence: CASSVLTSQETQYF.